One and the same sample provided the 9 T cell receptor beta chains below, sequenced in a study of blood T cell repertoires in COVID-19. Clones were read by immunoSEQ multiplex PCR, and TCRdb kept only the in-frame ones, dropping some. The profile covers 170,000 or so clones, with 80% to 90% appearing a single time and roughly 8.7% taken by the ten largest. Material for sequencing was peripheral blood. Every receptor here comes from a man in his forties or fifties with active or convalescent COVID-19.

V and J are TRBV18 and TRBJ1-4; D perhaps matches TRBD1 (5 bases). The CDR3 has 13 residues. The germline V gene encodes CDR1 KGHSH and CDR2 LQKENI. Deletions cut 7 bases from V and 7 bases from J, with 13 bases between. The CDR3 is CASLRGLGEKLFF. The CDR3 region has the DNA TGTGCCAGCTTGCGGGGGTTGGGTGAAAAACTGTTTTTT.

This clone was seen a single time. The chain uses TRBV15 and TRBJ1-5, with 8 positions matching TRBD1. CDR1 is LNHNV, CDR2 YYDKDF, per germline (reference sequence). With 8 bases clipped from V and 6 bases from J, the junction kept 6 bases outside the gene matches. CDR3 length equals 13 residues. CDR3 nucleotides: TGTGCCACCCAGAAGACAGGGGTTCAGCCCCAGCATTTT. Protein sequence: CATQKTGVQPQHF.

The chain combines TRBV11-2 with TRBJ2-4, with 7 bases fitting TRBD1. V lost 3 bases to trimming and J lost 7 bases; unmatched junction nucleotides: 3. The CDR3 contains 13 residues. Germline V gene sequence: CDR1 SGHAT, CDR2 FQNNGV. CDR3 bases: TGTGCCAGCAGCTTCGTGACAGGGAACATTCAGTACTTC. This codes for CASSFVTGNIQYF. Full variable domain (rest looked up from reference TRBV11-2 and TRBJ2-4): EAGVAQSPRYKIIEKRQSVAFWCNPISGHATLYWYQQILGQGPKLLIQFQNNGVVDDSQLPKDRFSAERLKGVDSTLKIQPAKLEDSAVYLCASSFVTGNIQYFGAGTRLSVL.

The chain couples TRBV19 to TRBJ2-3; 10 bases line up with TRBD2. The junction had 10 bases not matched to a gene; V was cut back by 0 bases and J by 1 base. This CDR3 is 19 amino acids long. Germline CDR1 is LNHDA and CDR2 is SQIVND (reference sequence). For the CDR3, the DNA is TGTGCCAGTAGTATAGAACCGGGTTATAGCGGGGGGCGCACAGATACGCAGTATTTT. Translated: CASSIEPGYSGGRTDTQYF. The complete variable domain, with remaining parts taken from reference TRBV19 and TRBJ2-3, reads DGGITQSPKYLFRKEGQNVTLSCEQNLNHDAMYWYRQDPGQGLRLIYYSQIVNDFQKGDIAEGYSVSREKKESFPLTVTSAQKNPTAFYLCASSIEPGYSGGRTDTQYFGPGTRLTVL.

The chain combines TRBV20-1 with TRBJ2-7, with 7 positions matching TRBD2. V shed 3 bases and J 4 bases; nucleotides not matched to a gene: 6. CDR3 length: 13 residues. The germline CDR1 and CDR2 sequences are DFQATT and SNEGSKA (reference sequence). CDR3 bases: TGCAGTGCTAGTGTCGGGACTACATACGAGCAGTACTTC. Translated: CSASVGTTYEQYF.

The rearrangement joins TRBV3-1 (or the pseudogene TRBV3-2) to TRBJ1-6; D is unclear. The V gene lost 4 bases and the J gene lost 5 bases, with 15 bases spanning the gap. The CDR3 runs 16 residues. CDR1 LGHDT and CDR2 YNNKEL come from the germline V gene (reference sequence). CDR3 in amino acids: CASSLPRLYHNSPLHF. The CDR3 nucleotides read TGTGCCAGCAGCCTACCTCGTCTCTACCATAATTCACCCCTCCACTTT.

The genes are TRBV19 and TRBJ1-6, with 9 positions matching TRBD1. CDR3 size: 16 residues. Per germline, CDR1 LNHDA and CDR2 SQIVND (reference sequence). V lost 3 bases to trimming and J lost 6 bases; unmatched junction nucleotides: 6. CDR3 sequence reads: CASSMLGQGRNSPLHF. CDR3 nucleotide sequence: TGTGCCAGTAGTATGCTAGGACAGGGGCGTAATTCACCCCTCCACTTT.

The rearrangement links TRBV6-4 to TRBJ1-5; the match to TRBD1 covers 7 bases. Germline CDR1 reads MRHNA; CDR2 reads SNTAGT. Losses at the gene ends were 6 bases for V and 2 bases for J; bases not matched to a gene: 4. The CDR3 contains 14 residues. The CDR3 DNA follows: TGTGCCAGCAGGCCGGGACAGCGCAATCAGCCCCAGCATTTT. It yields the protein CASRPGQRNQPQHF.

This chain links TRBV30 with TRBJ1-2, with D uncertain. CDR3 length equals 12 residues. V lost 3 bases to trimming and J lost 4 bases, with 9 bases between them. Germline lookup yields CDR1 GTSNPN and CDR2 SVGIG (reference sequence). This chain's CDR3 is CAWSPSGYGYTF. CDR3 nucleotide sequence: TGTGCCTGGAGCCCCTCGGGCTATGGCTACACCTTC. The full variable domain, with the rest looked up from reference TRBV30 and TRBJ1-2, is SQTIHQWPATLVQPVGSPLSLECTVEGTSNPNLYWYRQAAGRGLQLLFYSVGIGQISSEVPQNLSASRPQDRQFILSSKKLLLSDSGFYLCAWSPSGYGYTFGSGTRLTVV.